Sequencing of this T cell receptor (beta chain) was carried out in a study of OX40 agonist ivuxolimab in advanced cancers. This table comes from immunoSEQ multiplex PCR, and its TCRdb copy is limited to in-frame clones, with some not included. The sample has 58,000 or so clones, approximately 83% seen once. The germline V gene encodes CDR1 MNHNS and CDR2 SASEGT. The CDR3 runs 16 residues. V trimming: 2 bases; J trimming: 4 bases; junction bases outside the gene matches: 6. The sample consisted of CD4+ or CD8+ T cells sorted from blood, taken in a trial of the OX40 agonist ivuxolimab. The chain employs TRBV6-1 and TRBJ2-1, with TRBD2 matching 9 bases. The source is an adult with an advanced solid tumor such as melanoma, head and neck, liver or kidney cancer. CDR3 loop: CASSEPRTSAYNEQFF. For the CDR3, the DNA is TGTGCCAGCAGTGAACCTCGGACTAGCGCATACAATGAGCAGTTCTTC.